The clone carrying this TCR beta chain has only a few counts. The antigen remains unidentified. CDR3 size: 15 residues. Germline V gene data show CDR1 as MDHEN and CDR2 as SYDVKM. The ends were cut back, 5 bases at V and 10 bases at J, with 21 bases in the middle. This sample was taken from a study of T cells in narcolepsy. For the study at large: Enrolled donors included narcolepsy type 1 or type 2 patients and healthy controls. General study findings and limits: Blood of same and different patients, but not healthy controls, reportedly held recurring autoreactive clonotypes. Same-patient CSF and blood CD4+ T cell clonotypes included HCRT-specific and TRIB2-specific autoreactive ones.

Some clones are missing from TCRdb's copy, which holds only in-frame ones; the method was immunoSEQ multiplex PCR. The table records fewer than 40,000 clones, approximately 86% of them present only once. The J gene is TRBJ1-5, the V gene TRBV28, with a possible D match to TRBD1 (6 bases). This clonotype was sampled from a human donor with narcolepsy. The sequenced material came from CD45RA- memory CD4+ T cells from PBMCs. This chain's CDR3 is CASSLLVGGQEPQHF. The CDR3 DNA is TGTGCCAGCAGTCTCCTCGTCGGGGGGCAAGAACCCCAGCATTTT.